This entry is about one T cell receptor beta chain. Under the authors' procedure: Reference gene primer amplification gave nucleated cell count estimates. This table comes from immunoSEQ multiplex PCR, and its TCRdb copy is limited to in-frame clones, with some not included. Clone size and V and J calls were adopted from that table, with D and trimming inferred from the DNA. The table lists approximately 290,000 clones, 80% to 90% of them singletons. The recovered donors of Cohort 3 showed two negative PCRs, clearance, or symptom resolution. The data derive from a study of blood T cell repertoires in COVID-19. Whole-study context: Acute and convalescent COVID-19 samples came from the United States, Italy and Spain.

The V gene lost 4 bases and the J gene lost 4 bases, with 17 bases spanning the gap. CDR1 is MDHEN and CDR2 is SYDVKM in the germline V gene. The CDR3 sequence is 16 residues long. The sequence was obtained from a woman under 40 who had recovered from COVID-19. What was sequenced was PBMCs or T cells enriched from blood (not recorded which). The chain employs TRBV28 and TRBJ1-5; D unresolved. The CDR3 DNA follows: TGTGCCAGCAGTTCCCTTAGGAGGCAGCCTAATCAGCCCCAGCATTTT. Protein product: CASSSLRRQPNQPQHF.